A selection of T cell receptor beta chains follows, all from one sample in a study of blood T cell repertoires in COVID-19. Here immunoSEQ multiplex PCR was the method, and the copy in TCRdb shows in-frame clones only, minus some. Of a few hundred thousand clones detected, approximately 82% appear once; the ten largest clones hold roughly 10%. Specimen: peripheral blood. Receptors originate from a man in his forties or fifties with active or convalescent COVID-19. Both conserved end residues are part of each CDR3. Each record gives: J gene, V gene, D gene, clone size, CDR3 DNA, CDR3 protein. The D gene is left open where the match is weak. Clone size is stated in some rows and not others, as once, few, many or a class when expanded.

J gene: TRBJ2-3
V gene: TRBV10-3
D gene: NA
clone size: NA
CDR3 DNA: TGTGCCATCAGTGACCTGCGGAGGAGCACAGATACGCAGTATTTT
CDR3 protein: CAISDLRRSTDTQYF

J gene: TRBJ2-2
V gene: TRBV7-8
D gene: NA
clone size: NA
CDR3 DNA: TGTGCCAGCAGCTTAGGACGTAGGACTAACACCGGGGAGCTGTTTTTT
CDR3 protein: CASSLGRRTNTGELFF

J gene: TRBJ2-5
V gene: TRBV11-2
D gene: TRBD1
clone size: NA
CDR3 DNA: TGTGCCAGCAGCACAACAGGGGGCACGGAGACCCAGTACTTC
CDR3 protein: CASSTTGGTETQYF

J gene: TRBJ2-3
V gene: TRBV7-9
D gene: NA
clone size: NA
CDR3 DNA: TGTGCCAGGGGGACTCACCCACACACGTACACAGATACGCAGTATTTT
CDR3 protein: CARGTHPHTYTDTQYF

J gene: TRBJ2-1
V gene: TRBV4-3
D gene: NA
clone size: NA
CDR3 DNA: TGCGCCAGCAGTAGAACTTCTCTATCGGTATACAATGAGCAGTTCTTC
CDR3 protein: CASSRTSLSVYNEQFF

J gene: TRBJ1-2
V gene: TRBV9
D gene: TRBD1
clone size: NA
CDR3 DNA: TGTGCCAGCAGCGTAGATGGGACAGGCTATGGCTACACCTTC
CDR3 protein: CASSVDGTGYGYTF

J gene: TRBJ2-3
V gene: TRBV18
D gene: NA
clone size: NA
CDR3 DNA: TGTGCCAGCTCACCAATAATAACTAGCACCCGCACAGATACGCAGTATTTT
CDR3 protein: CASSPIITSTRTDTQYF

J gene: TRBJ1-5
V gene: TRBV19
D gene: NA
clone size: NA
CDR3 DNA: TGTGCCAGTAAAAGCGTAGAGTGGGATCAGCCCCAGCATTTT
CDR3 protein: CASKSVEWDQPQHF

J gene: TRBJ1-5
V gene: TRBV7-8
D gene: TRBD1
clone size: once
CDR3 DNA: TGTGCCAGCAGCTCAAGGGGCGGGACAGGACAGCATTTT
CDR3 protein: CASSSRGGTGQHF

J gene: TRBJ2-5
V gene: TRBV5-1
D gene: NA
clone size: NA
CDR3 DNA: TGCGCCAGCACTCTCCTAGCGTTGCAAGAGACCCAGTACTTC
CDR3 protein: CASTLLALQETQYF

J gene: TRBJ2-1
V gene: TRBV20-1
D gene: NA
clone size: NA
CDR3 DNA: TGCAGTGCTACTAGGAATGAGCAGTTCTTC
CDR3 protein: CSATRNEQFF

J gene: TRBJ2-5
V gene: TRBV10-3
D gene: NA
clone size: NA
CDR3 DNA: TGTGCCATCAGTGTCAGGAAAGAAGAGACCCAGTACTTC
CDR3 protein: CAISVRKEETQYF

J gene: TRBJ1-2
V gene: TRBV7-9
D gene: TRBD1
clone size: NA
CDR3 DNA: TGTGCCAGCAGCTTAGGGACAGGGTCCTATGGCTACACCTTC
CDR3 protein: CASSLGTGSYGYTF

J gene: TRBJ1-2
V gene: TRBV6-5
D gene: NA
clone size: NA
CDR3 DNA: TGTGCCAGCAGTACTACGGCAACGCCTAACTATGGCTACACCTTC
CDR3 protein: CASSTTATPNYGYTF

J gene: TRBJ2-6
V gene: TRBV29-1
D gene: NA
clone size: NA
CDR3 DNA: TGCAGCGCGGGGTCCCACTCTGGGGCCAACGTCCTGACTTTC
CDR3 protein: CSAGSHSGANVLTF

J gene: TRBJ2-2
V gene: TRBV11-2
D gene: NA
clone size: NA
CDR3 DNA: TGTGCCAGCAGCCGTCGACAGCCCCTGAACACCGGGGAGCTGTTTTTT
CDR3 protein: CASSRRQPLNTGELFF

J gene: TRBJ1-6
V gene: TRBV7-9
D gene: NA
clone size: NA
CDR3 DNA: TGTGCCAGCAGAAATACAACCCATAATTCACCCCTCCACTTT
CDR3 protein: CASRNTTHNSPLHF

J gene: TRBJ2-7
V gene: TRBV20-1
D gene: NA
clone size: NA
CDR3 DNA: TGCAGTGCTAGTAGGGACTCCCCCTACGGCGAGCAGTACTTC
CDR3 protein: CSASRDSPYGEQYF

J gene: TRBJ1-1
V gene: TRBV7-3
D gene: NA
clone size: once
CDR3 DNA: TGTGCCAGCAGCGAAGGAGAGAACACTGAAGCTTTCTTT
CDR3 protein: CASSEGENTEAFF

J gene: TRBJ2-5
V gene: TRBV20-1
D gene: TRBD2
clone size: NA
CDR3 DNA: TGCAGTGCTAGTACGTCTAGCGGGGGTTCGGAGACCCAGTACTTC
CDR3 protein: CSASTSSGGSETQYF

J gene: TRBJ2-1
V gene: TRBV9
D gene: TRBD2
clone size: NA
CDR3 DNA: TGTGCCAGCAGCGTATCCGCGCTAGCGGGGGTTACTTACAATGAGCAGTTCTTC
CDR3 protein: CASSVSALAGVTYNEQFF